Each of the 23 T cell receptor beta chains below was sequenced from the same sample in a study of T cells in Graves' hyperthyroidism and ophthalmopathy. Authors of the study amplified TCR beta CDR3 regions from RNA transcripts. TCR CDR3 underwent first-round RT-PCR with the HTBI primer set. Each CDR3 protein is one row after TCRdb ran MiXCR on the multiplex PCR reads. The table has approximately 520,000 distinct CDR3 sequences, 24% seen once. Material: blood. These receptors were taken from a woman in her thirties with Graves' ophthalmopathy.

The J gene is TRBJ2-5, the V gene TRBV12-3 or TRBV12-4, with 9 bases identical to TRBD2. The CDR3 totals 15 residues. Trimming cost V 6 bases and J 5 bases; bases outside gene matches: 10. The CDR3: CASSHWGLAGETQYF. CDR3 DNA sequence: TGTGCCAGCAGCCATTGGGGACTAGCTGGTGAGACCCAGTACTTC.

A remark on this clonotype: A much more abundant neighbour one base away suggests this may be a read error. This rearrangement joins TRBV6-1 to TRBJ2-7; TRBD2 aligns across 9 bases. The germline V gene encodes CDR1 MNHNS and CDR2 SASEGT. The trim removed 8 bases at V and 0 bases at J, leaving 5 bases unmatched. The CDR3 consists of 14 residues. DNA for the CDR3: TGTGCCAGCGATAGCGGGGGTGTCTCCTACGAGCAGTACTTC. This codes for CASDSGGVSYEQYF.

V and J are TRBV27 and TRBJ2-7; a weak D match, TRBD1 (6 bases). Per the germline V gene, CDR1 is MNHEY and CDR2 is SMNVEV (reference sequence). The CDR3 is made up of 16 amino acids. Trimming left V 5 bases short and J 3 bases short, with 20 bases between. CDR3 bases: TGTGCCAGCAGTCCCCGGGACACCATTCCCCTCTACGAGCAGTACTTC. This translates into CASSPRDTIPLYEQYF.

This clonotype was counted at least ten times. V and J are TRBV11-1 and TRBJ1-1, with D hard to call. CDR3 size: 16 residues. V was clipped by 2 bases and J by 7 bases, with 20 bases between them. CDR1 is SGHAT, CDR2 FQDESV, per germline (reference sequence). CDR3 nucleotide sequence: TGTGCCAGCAGCTTATTTTTAGTAGCGTCAGACCATGAAGCTTTCTTT. It codes for CASSLFLVASDHEAFF.

This clonotype was seen a handful of times. This chain uses TRBV12-3 or TRBV12-4 with TRBJ1-6; D possibly corresponds to TRBD1 (5 bases). The CDR3 length is 15 residues. Trimming removed 3 bases from V and 7 bases from J, with 13 bases in between. The CDR3 DNA follows: TGTGCCAGCAGTTTTGGGGACGGACCCAATTCACCCCTCCACTTT. This sequence encodes CASSFGDGPNSPLHF.

This clonotype was counted ten times or more. This chain links TRBV12-3 or TRBV12-4 with TRBJ1-2; a weak D match, TRBD1 (5 bases). This CDR3 is built from 13 residues. V lost 6 bases to trimming and J lost 8 bases, with 16 bases between them. CDR3 sequence (DNA): TGTGCCAGCAGGGGGGGGGGATCTCGAGGCTACACCTTC. Translating it yields CASRGGGSRGYTF.

This clonotype came up many times. The rearrangement links TRBV6-5 to TRBJ1-1; possible D gene TRBD1, 5 bases. The CDR3 spans 12 residues. V lost 6 bases and J 7 bases, leaving 12 bases between the germline ends. Germline V gene data show CDR1 as MNHEY and CDR2 as SVGAGI. DNA for the CDR3: TGTGCCAGCAGCCCTAGACAGAATGAAGCTTTCTTT. It codes for CASSPRQNEAFF.

This clonotype was counted a few times. V gene TRBV11-2 combines with J gene TRBJ2-5, with a tentative D call TRBD2 (6 bases). The CDR3 extends over 12 amino acids. The germline V gene encodes CDR1 SGHAT and CDR2 FQNNGV. The V end lost 6 bases, the J end lost 4 bases, and 9 bases lay between the germline ends. The chain's CDR3 is CASRGGPETQYF. The CDR3 DNA sequence: TGTGCCAGCAGGGGGGGTCCAGAGACCCAGTACTTC.

The table lists this clonotype with many counts. The chain uses TRBV12-3 or TRBV12-4 and TRBJ1-5; D gene unclear. CDR3 length: 15 amino acids. Trimming took off 5 bases at V and 3 bases at J, with 14 bases between the two ends. The DNA of the CDR3 is TGTGCCAGCAGTCCCACACCCGGGTCCAATCAGCCCCAGCATTTT. This codes for CASSPTPGSNQPQHF.

This clonotype was counted ten times or more. The chain joins TRBV9 to TRBJ1-3; D is uncertain. This CDR3 has 14 residues. V lost 4 bases, J lost 5 bases, and 13 bases lay in between. From germline, CDR1 is SGDLS and CDR2 YYNGEE. The CDR3 protein is CASSSRGNRNTIYF. The CDR3 DNA sequence: TGTGCCAGCAGCTCCCGGGGAAATAGAAACACCATATATTTT.

The table lists this clonotype with many counts. The rearrangement links TRBV7-2 to TRBJ1-2; D unclear. CDR3 size: 17 residues. The germline V gene encodes CDR1 SGHTA and CDR2 FQGNSA. Trimming removed 3 bases at V and 0 bases at J, with 17 bases between. As DNA, the CDR3 is TGTGCCAGCAGCTTTAGCGCCTTCAACGACCCTAACTATGGCTACACCTTC. Encoded protein: CASSFSAFNDPNYGYTF.

This clonotype has ten or more counts. The chain recombines TRBV20-1 with TRBJ1-1; a possible D gene is TRBD1 (6 bases). Germline V gives CDR1 DFQATT, CDR2 SNEGSKA (reference sequence). Trimming stripped 3 bases from V and 5 bases from J, with 13 bases between. The CDR3 consists of 13 residues. DNA of the CDR3: TGCAGTGCTAGTAGGGGGAGGATTACTGAAGCTTTCTTT. Its translation is CSASRGRITEAFF.

This clonotype was seen just once. This sequence joins TRBV20-1 and TRBJ2-5; no firm D call. The germline CDR1 and CDR2 sequences are DFQATT and SNEGSKA (reference sequence). CDR3 length: 12 amino acids. Between the trimmed V and J ends, which lost 8 bases and 7 bases, there was a span of 17 bases. The DNA of the CDR3 is TGCAGTCCGAGGACCCCTTTTGGGACCCAGTACTTC. Its translation is CSPRTPFGTQYF.

This clonotype was detected many times. The chain links TRBV30 to TRBJ1-1; D remains unclear. CDR1 is GTSNPN and CDR2 is SVGIG in the germline V gene (reference sequence). Trimming shortened V by 0 bases and J by 4 bases, and 9 bases separated the two germline ends. CDR3 length: 13 amino acids. CDR3 DNA: TGTGCCTGGAGTGTCACGGGCGGCACTGAAGCTTTCTTT. It specifies CAWSVTGGTEAFF.

The table lists this clonotype with many counts. The chain uses TRBV6-2 or TRBV6-3 and TRBJ1-2, with D possibly matching TRBD1 (6 bases). The germline gives CDR1 MNHEY, CDR2 SVGEGT. CDR3 length: 12 amino acids. Trimming left V 8 bases short and J 4 bases short, with 11 bases between. CDR3 DNA: TGTGCCAGCGCCCCGGACAGCTATGGCTACACCTTC. This codes for CASAPDSYGYTF.

V and J are TRBV5-1 and TRBJ2-2; 7 positions agree with TRBD1. Germline V gene sequence: CDR1 SGHRS, CDR2 YFSETQ. Trimming at V came to 4 bases and at J to 0 bases, leaving 6 bases not matched to a gene. The CDR3 consists of 16 residues. The CDR3 DNA follows: TGCGCCAGCAGCCCAGGGACAGCCGCGAACACCGGGGAGCTGTTTTTT. Amino acids: CASSPGTAANTGELFF.

This rearrangement joins TRBV2 to TRBJ2-1, with TRBD2 identical over 7 bases. Germline-derived CDR1 and CDR2 are SNHLY and FYNNEI. The CDR3 is made up of 15 amino acids. The trim removed 6 bases at V and 3 bases at J, leaving 8 bases unmatched. The CDR3 DNA follows: TGTGCCAGCAGGCCGACTAGGGAGGGCTACAATGAGCAGTTCTTC. Its protein is CASRPTREGYNEQFF. The variable domain in full, completed from reference TRBV2 and TRBJ2-1, reads EPEVTQTPSHQVTQMGQEVILRCVPISNHLYFYWYRQILGQKVEFLVSFYNNEISEKSEIFDDQFSVERPDGSNFTLKIRSTKLEDSAMYFCASRPTREGYNEQFFGPGTRLTVL.

The gene calls are TRBV11-2 and TRBJ1-2; no clear D gene. Trimming removed 5 bases from V and 9 bases from J, with 16 bases in between. Germline V gene sequence: CDR1 SGHAT, CDR2 FQNNGV. This CDR3 has 13 amino acids. The CDR3, as DNA: TGTGCCAGCAGCCCGCGTCGGGCCAGGAGCTACACCTTC. The encoded protein is CASSPRRARSYTF. Full variable domain (outside the CDR3, taken from reference TRBV11-2 and TRBJ1-2): EAGVAQSPRYKIIEKRQSVAFWCNPISGHATLYWYQQILGQGPKLLIQFQNNGVVDDSQLPKDRFSAERLKGVDSTLKIQPAKLEDSAVYLCASSPRRARSYTFGSGTRLTVV.

The chain is built from TRBV6-1 and TRBJ2-5; D is possibly TRBD2 (5 bases). Germline loops: CDR1 MNHNS, CDR2 SASEGT. This CDR3 contains 15 residues. Trimming took 7 bases from V and 9 from J, leaving 24 bases between them. The CDR3 loop reads CASNLAGTNDPAQYF. In DNA, the CDR3 is TGTGCCAGCAATCTCGCGGGCACCAACGATCCGGCCCAGTACTTC.

The chain is built from TRBV4-1 and TRBJ1-3, with 8 bases aligning to TRBD1. CDR1 MGHRA and CDR2 YSYEKL come from the germline V gene. V trimming: 0 bases; J trimming: 1 base; junction bases outside the gene matches: 11. The CDR3 is 19 residues long. In DNA, the CDR3 is TGCGCCAGCAGCCAAGAAGTTACTGACAGGGGCGGTTCTGGAAACACCATATATTTT. This sequence encodes CASSQEVTDRGGSGNTIYF.

This clonotype was seen only a few times. V usage is TRBV30 and J usage is TRBJ2-5; 12 nucleotides match TRBD1. The CDR3 sequence is 14 residues long. Germline V gives CDR1 GTSNPN, CDR2 SVGIG (reference sequence). J lost 7 bases, V lost 5 bases, and 8 bases had no gene match. In DNA, the CDR3 is TGTGCCTGGGACCGGGACAGGGGGCAGGGGACCCAGTACTTC. It codes for CAWDRDRGQGTQYF.

The chain is built from TRBV12-3 or TRBV12-4 and TRBJ1-2; possible D gene TRBD1, 5 bases. V was pared by 6 bases and J by 2 bases, with 19 bases between. The CDR3 loop spans 16 amino acids. CDR3 nucleotide sequence: TGTGCCAGCAGCCCCAGGGACCGCCTCCCCAACTATGGCTACACCTTC. Amino acid sequence: CASSPRDRLPNYGYTF.

The chain has TRBV6-1 and TRBJ1-5; weak D call: TRBD1 (5 bases). V lost 10 bases and J lost 5, with 15 bases in between. Germline CDR1 MNHNS, CDR2 SASEGT. This CDR3 has 13 amino acids. In DNA form, the CDR3 reads TGTGCCAACAGGACGGCAGACTATCAGCCCCAGCATTTT. Amino acid sequence: CANRTADYQPQHF.